This T cell receptor (beta chain) was documented in a study of blood T cell repertoires in COVID-19. Study information: PBMCs, B-cell-depleted T cells, or T cells provided the cDNA or gDNA that made up the material.

TCRdb's table, derived via immunoSEQ multiplex PCR, lists solely in-frame clones and lacks some. The sample includes a few hundred thousand clones, approximately 86% of them seen just once. The germline CDR1 and CDR2 sequences are SGHAT and FQNNGV. CDR3 length equals 14 residues. Trimming took off 6 bases at V and 5 bases at J, with 16 bases between the two ends. This TCR came from a woman aged 25 to 39 with acute or convalescent COVID-19. V gene TRBV11-2 combines with J gene TRBJ1-2; D unclear. The sequencing sample was made of peripheral blood. CDR3 amino acids: CASSLSPSQYGYTF. The CDR3 nucleotides are TGTGCCAGCAGTTTGAGTCCGAGCCAATATGGCTACACCTTC.